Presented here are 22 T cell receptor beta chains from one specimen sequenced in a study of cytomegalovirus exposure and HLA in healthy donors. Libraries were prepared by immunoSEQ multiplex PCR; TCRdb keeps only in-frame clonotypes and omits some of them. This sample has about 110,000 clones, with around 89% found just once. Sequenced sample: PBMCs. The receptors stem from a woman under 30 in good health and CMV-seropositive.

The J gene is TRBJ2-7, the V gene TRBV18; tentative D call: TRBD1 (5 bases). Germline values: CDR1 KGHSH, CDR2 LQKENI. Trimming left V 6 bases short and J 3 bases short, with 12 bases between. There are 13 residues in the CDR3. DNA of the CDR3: TGTGCCAGCTCCCGACAGACCTTCTACGAGCAGTACTTC. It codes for CASSRQTFYEQYF.

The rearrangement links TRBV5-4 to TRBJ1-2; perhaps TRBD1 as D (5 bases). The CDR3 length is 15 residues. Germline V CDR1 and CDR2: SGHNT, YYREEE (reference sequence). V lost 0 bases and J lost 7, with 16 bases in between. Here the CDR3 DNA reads TGTGCCAGCAGCTTGGCTCTAGGGGCGCATCCTGGCTACACCTTC. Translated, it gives CASSLALGAHPGYTF.

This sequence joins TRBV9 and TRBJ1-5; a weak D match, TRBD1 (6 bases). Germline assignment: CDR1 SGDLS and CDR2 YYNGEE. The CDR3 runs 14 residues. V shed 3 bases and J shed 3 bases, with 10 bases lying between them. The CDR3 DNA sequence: TGTGCCAGCAGCGGAGGACAGCCCAATCAGCCCCAGCATTTT. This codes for CASSGGQPNQPQHF.

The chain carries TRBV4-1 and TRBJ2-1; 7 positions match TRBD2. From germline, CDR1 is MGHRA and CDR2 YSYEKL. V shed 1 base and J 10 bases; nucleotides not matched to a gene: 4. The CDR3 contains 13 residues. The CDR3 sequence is CASSQVDGGEQFF. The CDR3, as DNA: TGCGCCAGCAGCCAAGTGGACGGGGGGGAGCAGTTCTTC.

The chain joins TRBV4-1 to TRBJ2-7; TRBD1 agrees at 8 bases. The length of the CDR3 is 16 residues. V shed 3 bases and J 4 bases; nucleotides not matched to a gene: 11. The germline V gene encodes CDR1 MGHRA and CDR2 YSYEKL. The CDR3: CASSQSGQVGWYEQYF. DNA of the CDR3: TGCGCCAGCAGCCAGTCGGGACAGGTGGGATGGTACGAGCAGTACTTC.

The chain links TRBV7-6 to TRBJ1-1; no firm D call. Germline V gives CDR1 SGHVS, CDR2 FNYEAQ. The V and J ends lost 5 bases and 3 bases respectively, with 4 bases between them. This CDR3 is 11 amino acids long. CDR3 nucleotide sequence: TGTGCCAGCAGCCAGTACACTGAAGCTTTCTTT. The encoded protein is CASSQYTEAFF.

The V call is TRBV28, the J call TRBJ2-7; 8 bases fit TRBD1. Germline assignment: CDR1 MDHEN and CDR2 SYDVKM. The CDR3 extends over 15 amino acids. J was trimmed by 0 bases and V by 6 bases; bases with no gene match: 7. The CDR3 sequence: CASRADRESSYEQYV. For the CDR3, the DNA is TGTGCCAGCAGAGCGGACAGGGAAAGCTCCTACGAGCAGTACGTC.

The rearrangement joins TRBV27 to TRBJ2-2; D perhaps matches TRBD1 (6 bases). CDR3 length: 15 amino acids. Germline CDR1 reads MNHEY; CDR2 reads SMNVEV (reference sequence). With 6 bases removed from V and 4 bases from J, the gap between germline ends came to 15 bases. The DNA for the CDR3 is TGTGCCAGCAGCCTGGGGTTAGGGGGCACCGGGGAGCTGTTTTTT. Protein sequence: CASSLGLGGTGELFF.

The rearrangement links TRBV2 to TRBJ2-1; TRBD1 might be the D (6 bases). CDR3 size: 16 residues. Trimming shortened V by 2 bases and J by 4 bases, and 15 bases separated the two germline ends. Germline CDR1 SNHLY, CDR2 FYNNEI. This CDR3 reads CASSENPGDRYNEQFF. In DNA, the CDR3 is TGTGCCAGCAGTGAAAACCCGGGTGACAGGTACAATGAGCAGTTCTTC.

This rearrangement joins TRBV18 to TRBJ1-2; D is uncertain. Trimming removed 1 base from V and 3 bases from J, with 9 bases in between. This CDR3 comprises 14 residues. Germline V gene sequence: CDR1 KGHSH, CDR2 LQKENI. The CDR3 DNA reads TGTGCCAGCTCACCACAAGGAAGCGACTATGGCTACACCTTC. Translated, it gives CASSPQGSDYGYTF.

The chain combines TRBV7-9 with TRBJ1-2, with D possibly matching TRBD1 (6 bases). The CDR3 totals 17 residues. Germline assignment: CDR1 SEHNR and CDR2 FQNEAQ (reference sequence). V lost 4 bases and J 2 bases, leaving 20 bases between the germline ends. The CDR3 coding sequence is TGTGCCAGCAGCTCTTTTCAGGGGCCGCTGGGGAACTATGGCTACACCTTC. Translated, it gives CASSSFQGPLGNYGYTF.

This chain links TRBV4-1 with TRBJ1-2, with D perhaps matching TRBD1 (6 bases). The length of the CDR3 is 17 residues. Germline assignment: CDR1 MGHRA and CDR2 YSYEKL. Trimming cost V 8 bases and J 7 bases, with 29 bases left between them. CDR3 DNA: TGCGCCAGCCAGTCTAGGACCCAGCCCCCACAGGGTCCTGGCTACACCTTC. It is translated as CASQSRTQPPQGPGYTF.

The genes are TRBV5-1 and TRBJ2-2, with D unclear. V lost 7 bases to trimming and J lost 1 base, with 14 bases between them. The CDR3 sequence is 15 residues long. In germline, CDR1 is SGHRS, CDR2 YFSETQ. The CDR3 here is CASGFELLNTGELFF. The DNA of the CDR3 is TGCGCCAGCGGTTTCGAGTTGCTGAACACCGGGGAGCTGTTTTTT.

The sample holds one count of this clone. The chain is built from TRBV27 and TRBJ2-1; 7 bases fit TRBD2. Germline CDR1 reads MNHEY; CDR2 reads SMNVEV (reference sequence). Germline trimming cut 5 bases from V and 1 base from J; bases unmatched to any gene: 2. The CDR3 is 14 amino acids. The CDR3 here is CASSQRGSYNEQFF. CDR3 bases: TGTGCCAGCAGTCAGCGGGGATCCTACAATGAGCAGTTCTTC.

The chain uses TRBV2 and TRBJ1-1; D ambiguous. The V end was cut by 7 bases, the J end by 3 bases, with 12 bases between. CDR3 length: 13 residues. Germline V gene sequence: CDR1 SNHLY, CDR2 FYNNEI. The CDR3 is CASTLDWDTEAFF. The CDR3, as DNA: TGTGCCAGCACTCTTGACTGGGACACTGAAGCTTTCTTT.

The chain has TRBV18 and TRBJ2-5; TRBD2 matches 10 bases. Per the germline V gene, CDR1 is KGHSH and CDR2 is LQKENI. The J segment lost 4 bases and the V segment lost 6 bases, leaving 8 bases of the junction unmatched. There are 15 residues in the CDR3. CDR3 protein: CASSPSGGARETQYF. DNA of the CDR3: TGTGCCAGCTCGCCGAGCGGGGGGGCCCGAGAGACCCAGTACTTC. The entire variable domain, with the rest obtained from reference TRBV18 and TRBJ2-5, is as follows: NAGVMQNPRHLVRRRGQEARLRCSPMKGHSHVYWYRQLPEEGLKFMVYLQKENIIDESGMPKERFSAEFPKEGPSILRIQQVVRGDSAAYFCASSPSGGARETQYFGPGTRLLVL.

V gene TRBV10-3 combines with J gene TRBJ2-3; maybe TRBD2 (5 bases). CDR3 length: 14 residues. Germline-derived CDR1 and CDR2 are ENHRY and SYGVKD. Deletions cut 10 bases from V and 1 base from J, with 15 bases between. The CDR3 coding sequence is TGTGCCACCCTAGAGTCGCGGGGCACAGATACGCAGTATTTT. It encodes CATLESRGTDTQYF.

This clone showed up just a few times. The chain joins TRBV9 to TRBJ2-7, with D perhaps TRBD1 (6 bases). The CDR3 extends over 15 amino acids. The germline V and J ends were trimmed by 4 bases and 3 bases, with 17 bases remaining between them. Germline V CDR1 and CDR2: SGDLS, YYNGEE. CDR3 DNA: TGTGCCAGCAGCCCAGGGGCACGGGATCGCTACGAGCAGTACTTC. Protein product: CASSPGARDRYEQYF.

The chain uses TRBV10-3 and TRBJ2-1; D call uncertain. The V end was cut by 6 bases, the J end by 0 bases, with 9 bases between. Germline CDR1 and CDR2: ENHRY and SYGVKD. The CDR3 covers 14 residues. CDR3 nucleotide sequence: TGTGCCATCAGGAGCGAAAGCTCCTACAATGAGCAGTTCTTC. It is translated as CAIRSESSYNEQFF.

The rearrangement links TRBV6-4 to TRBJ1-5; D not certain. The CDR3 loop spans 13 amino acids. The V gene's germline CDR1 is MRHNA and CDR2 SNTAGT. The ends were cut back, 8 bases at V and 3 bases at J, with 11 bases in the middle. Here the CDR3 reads CASAEGSNQPQHF. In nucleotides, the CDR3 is TGTGCCAGCGCCGAGGGCTCCAATCAGCCCCAGCATTTT.

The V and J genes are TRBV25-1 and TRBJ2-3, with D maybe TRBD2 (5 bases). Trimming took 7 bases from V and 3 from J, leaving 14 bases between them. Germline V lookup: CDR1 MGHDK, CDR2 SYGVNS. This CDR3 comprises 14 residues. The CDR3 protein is CASTPAGLTDTQYF. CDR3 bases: TGTGCCAGCACCCCCGCGGGCCTTACAGATACGCAGTATTTT. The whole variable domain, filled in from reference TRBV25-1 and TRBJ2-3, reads EADIYQTPRYLVIGTGKKITLECSQTMGHDKMYWYQQDPGMELHLIHYSYGVNSTEKGDLSSESTVSRIRTEHFPLTLESARPSHTSQYLCASTPAGLTDTQYFGPGTRLTVL.

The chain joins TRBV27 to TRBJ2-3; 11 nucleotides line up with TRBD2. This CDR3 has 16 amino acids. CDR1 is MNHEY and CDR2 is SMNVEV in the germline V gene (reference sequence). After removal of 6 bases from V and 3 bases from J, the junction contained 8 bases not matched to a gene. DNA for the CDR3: TGTGCCAGCAGCCCTAGCGGGGGGTATGGAACAGATACGCAGTATTTT. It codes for CASSPSGGYGTDTQYF.